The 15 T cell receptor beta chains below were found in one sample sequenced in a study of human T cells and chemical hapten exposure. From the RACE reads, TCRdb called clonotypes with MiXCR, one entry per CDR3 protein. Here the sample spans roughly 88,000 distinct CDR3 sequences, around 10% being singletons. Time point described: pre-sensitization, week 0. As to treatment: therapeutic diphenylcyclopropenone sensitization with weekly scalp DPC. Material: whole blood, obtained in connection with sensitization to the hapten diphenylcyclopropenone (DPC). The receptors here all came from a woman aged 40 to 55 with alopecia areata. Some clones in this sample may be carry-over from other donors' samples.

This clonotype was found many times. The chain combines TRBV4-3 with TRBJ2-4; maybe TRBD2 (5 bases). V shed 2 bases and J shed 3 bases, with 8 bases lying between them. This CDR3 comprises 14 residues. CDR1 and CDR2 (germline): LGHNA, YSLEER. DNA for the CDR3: TGCGCCAGCAGCCAACGGGATGGCAAAAACATTCAGTACTTC. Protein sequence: CASSQRDGKNIQYF.

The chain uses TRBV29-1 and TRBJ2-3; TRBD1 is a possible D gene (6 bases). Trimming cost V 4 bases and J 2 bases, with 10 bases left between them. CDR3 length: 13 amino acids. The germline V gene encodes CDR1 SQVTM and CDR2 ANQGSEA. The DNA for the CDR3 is TGCAGCGTTGTGGGGGCAGCCACAGATACGCAGTATTTT. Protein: CSVVGAATDTQYF.

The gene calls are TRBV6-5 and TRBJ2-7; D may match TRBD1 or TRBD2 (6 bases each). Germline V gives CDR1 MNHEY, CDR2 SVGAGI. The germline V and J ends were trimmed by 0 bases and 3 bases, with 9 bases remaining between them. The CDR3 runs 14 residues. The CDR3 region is CASSYSRGVYEQYF. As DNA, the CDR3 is TGTGCCAGCAGTTACTCGAGGGGGGTCTACGAGCAGTACTTC.

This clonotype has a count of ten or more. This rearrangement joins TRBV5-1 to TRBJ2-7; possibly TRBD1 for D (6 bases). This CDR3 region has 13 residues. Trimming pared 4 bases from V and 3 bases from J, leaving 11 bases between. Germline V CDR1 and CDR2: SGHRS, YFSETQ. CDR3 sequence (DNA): TGCGCCAGCAGCCTCGGACAGTACTACGAGCAGTACTTC. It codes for CASSLGQYYEQYF.

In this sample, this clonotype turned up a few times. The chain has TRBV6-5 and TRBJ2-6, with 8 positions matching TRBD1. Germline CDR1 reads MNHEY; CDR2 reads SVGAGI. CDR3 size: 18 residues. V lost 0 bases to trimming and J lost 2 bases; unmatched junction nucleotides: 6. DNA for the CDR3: TGTGCCAGCAGTTACTCGTCAGGGGGCTGGGCTGGGGCCAACGTCCTGACTTTC. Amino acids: CASSYSSGGWAGANVLTF.

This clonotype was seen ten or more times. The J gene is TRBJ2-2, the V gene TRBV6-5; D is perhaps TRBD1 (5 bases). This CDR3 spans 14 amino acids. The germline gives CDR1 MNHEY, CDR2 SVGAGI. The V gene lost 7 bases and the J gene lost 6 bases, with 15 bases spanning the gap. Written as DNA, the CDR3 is TGTGCCAGCAACGAACTGGGCAGGGCCGGGGAGCTGTTTTTT. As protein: CASNELGRAGELFF.

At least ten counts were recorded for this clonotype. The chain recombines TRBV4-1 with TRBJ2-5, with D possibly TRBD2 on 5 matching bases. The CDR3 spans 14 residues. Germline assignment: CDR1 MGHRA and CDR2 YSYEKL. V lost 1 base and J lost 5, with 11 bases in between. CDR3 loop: CASSQGGSVETQYF. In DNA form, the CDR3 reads TGCGCCAGCAGCCAAGGTGGTAGCGTGGAGACCCAGTACTTC.

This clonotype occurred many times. CDR3 region: CASTAGTLNTEAFF. The CDR3 nucleotides are TGTGCCAGCACCGCCGGGACCCTGAACACTGAAGCTTTCTTT. The chain recombines TRBV25-1 with TRBJ1-1; the D gene is possibly TRBD1 (5 bases). V was pared by 7 bases and J by 0 bases, with 12 bases between. CDR1 and CDR2 from the germline V gene are MGHDK and SYGVNS. This CDR3 spans 14 amino acids.

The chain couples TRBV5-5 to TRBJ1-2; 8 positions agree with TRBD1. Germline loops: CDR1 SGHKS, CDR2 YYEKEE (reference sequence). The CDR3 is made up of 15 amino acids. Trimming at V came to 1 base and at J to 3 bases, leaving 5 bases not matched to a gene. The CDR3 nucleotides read TGTGCCAGCAGCTTGAGACAGGGGTTCGACTATGGCTACACCTTC. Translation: CASSLRQGFDYGYTF.

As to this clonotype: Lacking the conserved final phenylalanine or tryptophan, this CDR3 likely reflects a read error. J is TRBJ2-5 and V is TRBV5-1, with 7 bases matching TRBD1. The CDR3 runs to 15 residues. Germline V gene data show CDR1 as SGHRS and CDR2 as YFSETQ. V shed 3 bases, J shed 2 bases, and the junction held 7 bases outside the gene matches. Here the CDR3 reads CASSSAGTAQETQYS. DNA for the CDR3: TGCGCCAGCAGCTCCGCCGGGACAGCACAAGAGACCCAGTACTCC.

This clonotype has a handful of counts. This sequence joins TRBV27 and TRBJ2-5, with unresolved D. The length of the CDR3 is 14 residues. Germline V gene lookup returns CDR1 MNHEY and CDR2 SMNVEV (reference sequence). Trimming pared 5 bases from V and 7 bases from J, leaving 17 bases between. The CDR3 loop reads CASSPNLGWRTQYF. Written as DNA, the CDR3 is TGTGCCAGCAGTCCGAATCTAGGCTGGCGGACCCAGTACTTC.

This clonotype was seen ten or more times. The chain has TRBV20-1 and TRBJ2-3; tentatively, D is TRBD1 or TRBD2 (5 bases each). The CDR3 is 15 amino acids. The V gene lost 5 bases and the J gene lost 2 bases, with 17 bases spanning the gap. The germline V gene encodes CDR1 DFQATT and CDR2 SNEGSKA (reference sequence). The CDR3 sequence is CSAHPRGSHTDTQYF. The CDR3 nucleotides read TGCAGTGCTCATCCGAGGGGCAGCCACACAGATACGCAGTATTTT.

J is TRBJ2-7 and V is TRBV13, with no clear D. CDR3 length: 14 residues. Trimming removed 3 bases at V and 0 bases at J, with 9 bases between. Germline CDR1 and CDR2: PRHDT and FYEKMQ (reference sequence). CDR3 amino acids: CASSFRMFSYEQYF. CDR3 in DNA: TGTGCCAGCAGCTTCCGGATGTTCTCCTACGAGCAGTACTTC.

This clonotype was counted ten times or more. DNA of the CDR3: TGTGCCAGCAGCCAAGTTAGCGGAGTTAACACCGGGGAGCTGTTTTTT. Residues: CASSQVSGVNTGELFF. The V call is TRBV4-2, the J call TRBJ2-2, with D perhaps matching TRBD2 (6 bases). The CDR3 loop spans 16 amino acids. Per the germline V gene, CDR1 is LGHNA and CDR2 is YNFKEQ. Trimming shortened V by 1 base and J by 2 bases, and 11 bases separated the two germline ends.

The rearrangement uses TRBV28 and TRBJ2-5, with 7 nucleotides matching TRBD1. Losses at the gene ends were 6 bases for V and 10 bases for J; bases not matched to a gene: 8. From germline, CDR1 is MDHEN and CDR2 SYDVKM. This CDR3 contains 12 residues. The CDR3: CASRLQGKYQYF. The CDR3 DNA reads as TGTGCCAGCAGACTACAGGGGAAGTACCAGTACTTC.